A selection of T cell receptor beta chains follows, all from one sample in a study of vaccination and CD4 T cells after COVID-19. The antigens for these receptors are not known. Each CDR3 protein gets one entry after TCRdb re-called the PCR reads with MiXCR. The sample carries just over 14,000 distinct CDR3 sequences, under 60% recorded once. Sequenced input: CD4+ T cells from blood, cultured in vitro. The source of these receptors is a human donor who had recovered from COVID-19. Both conserved end residues are part of each CDR3. Each record gives: D gene, clone size, J gene, V gene, CDR3 DNA, CDR3 protein. The D gene is left open where the match is weak. Size is stated for part of the rows, as once, few or many counts, or as a class when the clone is expanded.

d_call: NA; clone_size: NA; j_call: TRBJ1-5; v_call: TRBV7-6; cdr3_nt: TGTGCCAGCAGCTTAGCGGAGTGGAGGGGGAGAGGTCAGCCCCAGCATTTT; cdr3_aa: CASSLAEWRGRGQPQHF
d_call: NA; clone_size: NA; j_call: TRBJ1-2; v_call: TRBV7-9; cdr3_nt: TGTGCCAGCAGCTTAGGCGGAGCTAACTATGGCTACACCTTC; cdr3_aa: CASSLGGANYGYTF
d_call: NA; clone_size: few; j_call: TRBJ1-5; v_call: TRBV12-3/TRBV12-4; cdr3_nt: TGTGCCAGCAGTTTAATGGGAGGATCGCAGCCCCAGCATTTT; cdr3_aa: CASSLMGGSQPQHF
d_call: NA; clone_size: NA; j_call: TRBJ1-1; v_call: TRBV27; cdr3_nt: TGTGCCAGCAGCCCCCAGGGTAGTACTGAAGCTTTCTTT; cdr3_aa: CASSPQGSTEAFF
d_call: NA; clone_size: once; j_call: TRBJ1-5; v_call: TRBV5-1; cdr3_nt: TGCGCCAGCAGCTTGGGAGGCACAATGGGACATCAGCCCCAGCATTTT; cdr3_aa: CASSLGGTMGHQPQHF
d_call: NA; clone_size: few; j_call: TRBJ1-5; v_call: TRBV2; cdr3_nt: TGTGCCAGCCGGACGGTAAAGAATCAGCCCCAGCATTTT; cdr3_aa: CASRTVKNQPQHF
d_call: NA; clone_size: NA; j_call: TRBJ2-5; v_call: TRBV20-1; cdr3_nt: TGCAGTGCTAGAGCCACGGCGAGGGAGACCCAGTACTTC; cdr3_aa: CSARATARETQYF
d_call: NA; clone_size: NA; j_call: TRBJ2-1; v_call: TRBV20-1; cdr3_nt: TGCAGTGCGCCCTTTAGCATGGTGGGCAATGAGCAGTTCTTC; cdr3_aa: CSAPFSMVGNEQFF
d_call: TRBD1; clone_size: NA; j_call: TRBJ1-2; v_call: TRBV20-1; cdr3_nt: TGCAGTGCTAGAGATGGGACAGGCGGACAGTGGACCTTC; cdr3_aa: CSARDGTGGQWTF
d_call: TRBD1; clone_size: NA; j_call: TRBJ1-6; v_call: TRBV19; cdr3_nt: TGTGCCAGTATGGGACAGGGCGGACGGTCACCCCTCCACTTT; cdr3_aa: CASMGQGGRSPLHF
d_call: NA; clone_size: few; j_call: TRBJ1-6; v_call: TRBV7-6; cdr3_nt: TGTGCCAGCAGCCGGGCAGCGTACTCCAATTCACCCCTCCACTTT; cdr3_aa: CASSRAAYSNSPLHF
d_call: NA; clone_size: NA; j_call: TRBJ1-1; v_call: TRBV7-9; cdr3_nt: TGTGCCAGCAGCTTTAAGACGAACACTGAAGCTTTCTTT; cdr3_aa: CASSFKTNTEAFF
d_call: TRBD1; clone_size: NA; j_call: TRBJ1-2; v_call: TRBV19; cdr3_nt: TGTGCCAGTAGTATAGGGCAGGACAGGGGGCACGGCTACACCTTC; cdr3_aa: CASSIGQDRGHGYTF
d_call: TRBD1; clone_size: few; j_call: TRBJ1-2; v_call: TRBV19; cdr3_nt: TGTGCCAGTAGTCCTCGGACAGGCCTTGGCTACACCTTC; cdr3_aa: CASSPRTGLGYTF
d_call: NA; clone_size: few; j_call: TRBJ2-3; v_call: TRBV19; cdr3_nt: TGTGCCAGTAGTTCAGGACAGAGCACAGATACGCAGTATTTT; cdr3_aa: CASSSGQSTDTQYF
d_call: TRBD1; clone_size: few; j_call: TRBJ1-2; v_call: TRBV6-5; cdr3_nt: TGTGCCAGCAGTTATACACAGGGGGCTTACGGCTACACCTTC; cdr3_aa: CASSYTQGAYGYTF
d_call: NA; clone_size: NA; j_call: TRBJ1-1; v_call: TRBV6-1; cdr3_nt: TGTGCCAGCAGACCCTCCCGGGACGGACATCTGAGGGCTTTCTTT; cdr3_aa: CASRPSRDGHLRAFF
d_call: TRBD1; clone_size: few; j_call: TRBJ2-5; v_call: TRBV27; cdr3_nt: TGTGCCAGCAGTTTCAGGGGGGAGACCCAGTACTTC; cdr3_aa: CASSFRGETQYF
d_call: NA; clone_size: NA; j_call: TRBJ2-5; v_call: TRBV5-1; cdr3_nt: TGCGCCAGCACACCCAACCCGAGAGTTTACCAAGAGACCCAGTACTTC; cdr3_aa: CASTPNPRVYQETQYF
d_call: TRBD2; clone_size: NA; j_call: TRBJ2-7; v_call: TRBV15; cdr3_nt: TGTGCCACCAGCAGAATTATAGCGGCGGGAGGGCGATCGGGCGAGCAGTACTTC; cdr3_aa: CATSRIIAAGGRSGEQYF
d_call: NA; clone_size: NA; j_call: TRBJ2-1; v_call: TRBV3-1; cdr3_nt: TGTGCCAGCAGCTATCTCCTAGCGTCTGAGCAGTTCTTC; cdr3_aa: CASSYLLASEQFF
d_call: TRBD1; clone_size: few; j_call: TRBJ2-3; v_call: TRBV5-1; cdr3_nt: TGCGCCAGCAGCGTGACAGGGCCGGATACGCAGTATTTT; cdr3_aa: CASSVTGPDTQYF
d_call: NA; clone_size: once; j_call: TRBJ1-2; v_call: TRBV28; cdr3_nt: TGTGCCAGCAGTCTTCAGGGGTATGGCTACACCTTC; cdr3_aa: CASSLQGYGYTF
d_call: TRBD1; clone_size: NA; j_call: TRBJ2-1; v_call: TRBV10-3; cdr3_nt: TGTGCCATCAGTGAGTCGACAGGGAATGAGCAGTTCTTC; cdr3_aa: CAISESTGNEQFF
d_call: NA; clone_size: NA; j_call: TRBJ1-6; v_call: TRBV7-9; cdr3_nt: TGTGCCAGCAGCTTACAGGCTAATTCACCCCTCCACTTT; cdr3_aa: CASSLQANSPLHF
d_call: TRBD2; clone_size: NA; j_call: TRBJ2-7; v_call: TRBV20-1; cdr3_nt: TGCAGTGCACTTTGGACTAGCGGTCCCTACGAGCAGTACTTC; cdr3_aa: CSALWTSGPYEQYF
d_call: NA; clone_size: NA; j_call: TRBJ2-5; v_call: TRBV5-1; cdr3_nt: TGCGCCAGCAGCTGGGGGCAGGGTGGGGAGACCCAGTACTTC; cdr3_aa: CASSWGQGGETQYF
d_call: NA; clone_size: NA; j_call: TRBJ1-5; v_call: TRBV12-3/TRBV12-4; cdr3_nt: TGTGCCAGCAGTTTCCCCCGACAGCCCCAGCATTTT; cdr3_aa: CASSFPRQPQHF
d_call: TRBD1; clone_size: few; j_call: TRBJ1-1; v_call: TRBV18; cdr3_nt: TGTGCCAGCTCACCACAAGCAGCCGGGACAGGGGGCAACACTGAAGCTTTCTTT; cdr3_aa: CASSPQAAGTGGNTEAFF
d_call: TRBD1; clone_size: NA; j_call: TRBJ2-2; v_call: TRBV20-1; cdr3_nt: TGCAGTGCTCAACAGGGGTCCGGGGAGCTGTTTTTT; cdr3_aa: CSAQQGSGELFF
d_call: NA; clone_size: NA; j_call: TRBJ2-1; v_call: TRBV28; cdr3_nt: TGTGCCAGCTTCCCCTCAGGGGCCATCCTTTCCTACAATGAGCAGTTCTTC; cdr3_aa: CASFPSGAILSYNEQFF
d_call: NA; clone_size: NA; j_call: TRBJ1-2; v_call: TRBV24-1; cdr3_nt: TGTGCCACCAGTGACCGATGGCGGGGTGGCTACACCTTC; cdr3_aa: CATSDRWRGGYTF
d_call: TRBD2; clone_size: NA; j_call: TRBJ2-2; v_call: TRBV19; cdr3_nt: TGTGCCAGTAGCCCGGGACTAGCGGGATACACCGGGGAGCTGTTTTTT; cdr3_aa: CASSPGLAGYTGELFF